Reported below is one TCR beta chain. This clonotype was counted only a few times. Which antigen it targets is not known. Per-nucleotide qualities are absent, and no much larger clonotype sits a single base away. PBMCs were isolated by Ficoll-Paque density gradient centrifugation. The sample belongs to a study of T-cell memory formation after mild COVID-19 (TCRdb year 2021). With regard to the full study: Most TCR sequence clusters were specific to one of the two donors. In a couple of donors, T-cell clones that expanded and contracted after mild COVID-19 were tracked by sequencing TCRalpha and TCRbeta repertoires over time. Two young, previously healthy adult volunteers made up the cohort, one male and one female. Study-wide conclusions, independent of this receptor: SARS-CoV-2 specificity of the second-wave clones peaking on day 37 was not confirmed. Clones that contracted from day 15 to 85 showed balanced CD4/CD8 phenotypes, whereas a second wave of clones that expanded from day 15 to 37 leaned towards CD4+. Some responding clones were detected in pre-infection memory, which suggested that pre-existing cross-reactive memory T cells had joined the SARS-CoV-2 response. The study included only a couple of mild cases, and larger cohorts that include severe cases with pre-infection samples were judged to be necessary. Contracting CD4+ clones were found mainly in CM and EM memory subsets, while CD8+ clones were enriched in EMRA.

The data were produced on an Illumina NovaSeq 6000. TCRalpha and TCRbeta cDNA libraries were constructed by 5'RACE with constant-segment primers, with sample barcodes and unique molecular identifiers being introduced. RNA was extracted from every sample with Trizol reagent. The libraries were amplified in two PCR steps, and the second step added a second sample barcode and Illumina TruSeq adapters. Sequencing of the libraries was done on an Illumina NovaSeq, producing 2 x 150 bp paired-end reads. Under the source paper's analysis protocol: With migec v1.2.7, reads were demultiplexed and then collapsed into UMI-guided consensus sequences. Using mixcr v2.1.11, UMI consensuses were aligned to TRA and TRB V and J templates and then assembled into clonotypes. Clonotypes were classified as expanded or contracted when called significant by both edgeR and NoisET, with noise models trained on biological replicates. For edgeR calls, the cutoffs were a false discovery rate-adjusted p below 0.01 and a log2 fold-change threshold of 1. PCA with hierarchical clustering of max-normalized trajectories of the 1000 most abundant clonotypes was used as exploratory dynamics analysis. Separately sequenced CD4+ and CD8+ repertoires were used to assign a CD4 or CD8 phenotype to each responding clone. TCRdb reprocessing: public reads trimmed at Q25 with fastp, clones called with MiXCR, in-frame beta chains kept. Merged by CDR3 protein, the rows form single entries marked with the most common genes and DNA. TCRdb's processing, not the authors' own work, is the source of the V and J calls. Within this sample are about 320,000 distinct CDR3 sequences, with 14% of them counted one time only. Roughly a fifth of the sample belongs to the ten largest clones.

Including cysteine and phenylalanine, the CDR3 has 13 amino acids. Of all the DNA, just the CDR3 is kept, 39 bases in frame from base 1. Cut back by 3 bases and 6 bases, the V and J ends lie 9 bases apart. CDR1 and CDR2, per the germline V gene (reference sequence), are MNHEY and SMNVEV. The sequence derives from a man between 18 and 35 years old who had mild COVID-19 (a few samples of this study predate the infection). The sample titles of this study are shuffled in the database, so cell type and time point are left out; the donor was told from shared clones. The chain is made from TRBV27 and TRBJ2-1, with TRBD1 tentatively as D gene (5 bases match). Sequenced material: PBMCs or a T cell subset sorted from them (not recorded which). The CDR3 region: CASSFRDLNEQFF. The nucleotide sequence is TGTGCCAGCAGTTTCAGGGATCTCAATGAGCAGTTCTTC.